These T cell receptor beta chains were read from a single sample in a study of shared clonotypes between healthy human individuals. TCRdb's copy holds only in-frame clones and misses some; the assay was immunoSEQ multiplex PCR. The table shows approximately 1.4 million clones, with about 98% occurring only once. Sequenced sample: naive CD4+ T cells sorted from blood. These TCRs come from a man aged 30-40 years in good health. CDR3s include the opening cysteine and the closing phenylalanine or tryptophan. A D gene is named only where the DNA matches it firmly.

>.|TRBJ2-7|TRBV18
CASSPKGTGYEQYF
TGTGCCAGCTCACCAAAGGGAACGGGGTACGAGCAGTACTTC
>TRBD1|TRBJ2-2|TRBV29-1
CSVVTGGGTGELFF
TGCAGCGTTGTGACAGGGGGTGGAACCGGGGAGCTGTTTTTT
>.|TRBJ2-7|TRBV21-1
CASSKVNGRAYEQYF
TGTGCCAGCAGCAAGGTGAATGGCAGAGCCTACGAGCAGTACTTC
>.|TRBJ2-7|TRBV28
CASSVLPDEQYF
TGTGCCAGCAGTGTTCTCCCAGACGAGCAGTACTTC
>TRBD2|TRBJ2-3|TRBV5-6
CASSPHPAGGADTQYF
TGTGCCAGCAGCCCGCACCCGGCGGGGGGAGCAGATACGCAGTATTTT
>TRBD2|TRBJ2-3|TRBV7-8
CASSLFGGRGQTELTDTQYF
TGTGCCAGCAGCTTATTTGGCGGGAGGGGCCAAACCGAACTCACAGATACGCAGTATTTT
>TRBD1|TRBJ2-6|TRBV5-6
CASSRAGTGGSGANVLTF
TGTGCCAGCAGCCGGGCCGGGACAGGGGGCTCTGGGGCCAACGTCCTGACTTTC
>TRBD2|TRBJ2-7|TRBV6-1
CACLAGRGSYEQYF
TGTGCCTGCCTAGCGGGACGGGGCTCCTACGAGCAGTACTTC
>.|TRBJ2-2|TRBV5-1
CASSLYSDTGELFF
TGCGCCAGCAGCTTGTACAGCGATACCGGGGAGCTGTTTTTT
>TRBD1|TRBJ1-4|TRBV9
CASSQTGQNEKLFF
TGTGCCAGCAGCCAAACGGGACAGAATGAAAAACTGTTTTTT
>TRBD1|TRBJ2-7|TRBV5-1
CASSSQGGYEQYF
TGCGCCAGCAGTTCACAGGGGGGCTACGAGCAGTACTTC